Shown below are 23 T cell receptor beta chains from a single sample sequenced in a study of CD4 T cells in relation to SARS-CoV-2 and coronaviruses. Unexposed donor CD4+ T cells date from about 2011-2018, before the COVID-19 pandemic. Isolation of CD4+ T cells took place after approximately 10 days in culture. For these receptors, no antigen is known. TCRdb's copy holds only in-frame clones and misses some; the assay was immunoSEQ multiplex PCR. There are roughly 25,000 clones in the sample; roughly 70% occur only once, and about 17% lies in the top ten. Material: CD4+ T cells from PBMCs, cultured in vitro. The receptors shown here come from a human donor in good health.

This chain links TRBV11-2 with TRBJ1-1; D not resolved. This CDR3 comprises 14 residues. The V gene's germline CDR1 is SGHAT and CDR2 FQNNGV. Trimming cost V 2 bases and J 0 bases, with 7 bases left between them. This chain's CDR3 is CASSLWRLNTEAFF. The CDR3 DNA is TGTGCCAGCAGCTTATGGCGGCTGAACACTGAAGCTTTCTTT. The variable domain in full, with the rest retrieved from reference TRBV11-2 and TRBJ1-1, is EAGVAQSPRYKIIEKRQSVAFWCNPISGHATLYWYQQILGQGPKLLIQFQNNGVVDDSQLPKDRFSAERLKGVDSTLKIQPAKLEDSAVYLCASSLWRLNTEAFFGQGTRLTVV.

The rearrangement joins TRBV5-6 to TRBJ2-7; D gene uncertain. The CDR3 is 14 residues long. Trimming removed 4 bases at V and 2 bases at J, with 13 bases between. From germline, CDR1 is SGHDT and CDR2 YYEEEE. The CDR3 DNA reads TGTGCCAGCAGCAAGGGCTTCCCAACCTACGAGCAGTACTTC. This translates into CASSKGFPTYEQYF.

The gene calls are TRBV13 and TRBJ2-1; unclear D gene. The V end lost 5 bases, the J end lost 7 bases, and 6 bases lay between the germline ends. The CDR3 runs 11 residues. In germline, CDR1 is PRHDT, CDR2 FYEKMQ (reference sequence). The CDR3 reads CASSHRNEQFF. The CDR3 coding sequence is TGTGCCAGCAGCCACCGGAATGAGCAGTTCTTC.

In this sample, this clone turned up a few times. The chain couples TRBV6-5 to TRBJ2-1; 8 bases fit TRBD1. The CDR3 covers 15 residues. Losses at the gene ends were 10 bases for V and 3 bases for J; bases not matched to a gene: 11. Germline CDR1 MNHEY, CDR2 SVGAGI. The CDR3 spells CATLTRTGFYNEQFF. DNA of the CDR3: TGTGCCACCCTCACCCGGACAGGGTTCTACAATGAGCAGTTCTTC.

The CDR3 DNA reads TGTGCCAGCAGGAAAGGGACGGGGATCTCCTACGAGCAGTACTTC. Residues: CASRKGTGISYEQYF. The V and J genes are TRBV6-5 and TRBJ2-7; D may be TRBD1 or TRBD2 (5 bases each). The V gene lost 6 bases and the J gene lost 0 bases, with 15 bases spanning the gap. The CDR3 is made up of 15 amino acids. Germline V CDR1 and CDR2: MNHEY, SVGAGI.

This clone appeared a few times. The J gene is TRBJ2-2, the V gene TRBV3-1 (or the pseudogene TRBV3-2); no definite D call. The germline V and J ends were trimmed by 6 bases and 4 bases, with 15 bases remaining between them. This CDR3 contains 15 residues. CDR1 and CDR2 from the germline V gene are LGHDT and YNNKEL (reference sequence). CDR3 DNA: TGTGCCAGCAGGAAGGACCGACGAAGCACCGGGGAGCTGTTTTTT. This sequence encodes CASRKDRRSTGELFF.

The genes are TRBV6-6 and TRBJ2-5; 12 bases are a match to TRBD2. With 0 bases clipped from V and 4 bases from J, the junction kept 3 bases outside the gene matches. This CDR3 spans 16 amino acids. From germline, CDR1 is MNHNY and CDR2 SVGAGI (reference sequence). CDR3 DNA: TGTGCCAGCAGTTACTCTTCGACTAGCGGGAGAGAGACCCAGTACTTC. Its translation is CASSYSSTSGRETQYF.

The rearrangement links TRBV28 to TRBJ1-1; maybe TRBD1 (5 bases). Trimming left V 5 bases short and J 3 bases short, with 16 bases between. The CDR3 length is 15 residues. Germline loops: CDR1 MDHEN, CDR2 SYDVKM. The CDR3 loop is CASSPTGPRHTEAFF. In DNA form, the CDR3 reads TGTGCCAGCAGTCCAACGGGACCGCGACACACTGAAGCTTTCTTT.

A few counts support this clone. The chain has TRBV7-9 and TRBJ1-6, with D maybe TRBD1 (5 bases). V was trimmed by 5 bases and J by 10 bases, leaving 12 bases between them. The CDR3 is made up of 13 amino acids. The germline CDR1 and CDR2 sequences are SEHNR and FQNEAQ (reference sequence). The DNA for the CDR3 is TGTGCCAGCAGCACTCAGGGAGAGTCACCCCTCCACTTT. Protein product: CASSTQGESPLHF. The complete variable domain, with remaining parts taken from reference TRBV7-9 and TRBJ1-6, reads DTGVSQNPRHKITKRGQNVTFRCDPISEHNRLYWYRQTLGQGPEFLTYFQNEAQLEKSRLLSDRFSAERPKGSFSTLEIQRTEQGDSAMYLCASSTQGESPLHFGNGTRLTVT.

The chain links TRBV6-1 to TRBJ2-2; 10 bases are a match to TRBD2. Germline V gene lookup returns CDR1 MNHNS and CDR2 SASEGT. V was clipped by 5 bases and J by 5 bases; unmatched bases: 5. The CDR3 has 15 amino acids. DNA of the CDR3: TGTGCCAGCAGTCTAGCGGGAGAAGGGACCGGGGAGCTGTTTTTT. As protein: CASSLAGEGTGELFF.

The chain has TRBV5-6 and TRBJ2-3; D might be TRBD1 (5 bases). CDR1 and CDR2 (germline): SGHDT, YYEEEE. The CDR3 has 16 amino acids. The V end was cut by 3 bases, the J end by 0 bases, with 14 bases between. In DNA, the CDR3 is TGTGCCAGCAGCTGGGGCCGAGGTAGAAGCACAGATACGCAGTATTTT. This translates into CASSWGRGRSTDTQYF.

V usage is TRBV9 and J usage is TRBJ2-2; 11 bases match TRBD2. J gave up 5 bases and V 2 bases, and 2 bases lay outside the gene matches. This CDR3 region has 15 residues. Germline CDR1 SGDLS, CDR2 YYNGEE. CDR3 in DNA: TGTGCCAGCAGCGTCGCTAGCGGGAGGACCGGGGAGCTGTTTTTT. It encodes CASSVASGRTGELFF. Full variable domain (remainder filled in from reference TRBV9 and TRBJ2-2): DSGVTQTPKHLITATGQRVTLRCSPRSGDLSVYWYQQSLDQGLQFLIQYYNGEERAKGNILERFSAQQFPDLHSELNLSSLELGDSALYFCASSVASGRTGELFFGEGSRLTVL.

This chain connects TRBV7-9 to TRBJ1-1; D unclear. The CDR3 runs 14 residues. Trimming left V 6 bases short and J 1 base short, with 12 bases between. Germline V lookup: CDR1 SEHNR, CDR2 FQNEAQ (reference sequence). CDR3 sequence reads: CASSRESGNTEAFF. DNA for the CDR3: TGTGCCAGCAGTCGTGAAAGCGGGAACACTGAAGCTTTCTTT.

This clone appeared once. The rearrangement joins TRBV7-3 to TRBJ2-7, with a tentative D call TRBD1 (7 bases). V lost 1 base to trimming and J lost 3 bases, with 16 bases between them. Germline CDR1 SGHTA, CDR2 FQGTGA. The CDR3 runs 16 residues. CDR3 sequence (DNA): TGTGCCAGCAGCTTAAAATCAGGGGGAGGCAACTACGAGCAGTACTTC. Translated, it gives CASSLKSGGGNYEQYF.

CDR3 coding DNA: TGCGCCAGCAGCACCGGACAGGAAGGAACCTACGAGCAGTACTTC. Protein sequence: CASSTGQEGTYEQYF. This chain uses TRBV5-1 with TRBJ2-7; TRBD1 matches 7 bases. Germline V lookup: CDR1 SGHRS, CDR2 YFSETQ. The junction had 9 bases not matched to a gene; V was cut back by 4 bases and J by 2 bases. The CDR3 runs to 15 residues. Variable domain in full (rest from reference TRBV5-1 and TRBJ2-7): KAGVTQTPRYLIKTRGQQVTLSCSPISGHRSVSWYQQTPGQGLQFLFEYFSETQRNKGNFPGRFSGRQFSNSRSEMNVSTLELGDSALYLCASSTGQEGTYEQYFGPGTRLTVT.

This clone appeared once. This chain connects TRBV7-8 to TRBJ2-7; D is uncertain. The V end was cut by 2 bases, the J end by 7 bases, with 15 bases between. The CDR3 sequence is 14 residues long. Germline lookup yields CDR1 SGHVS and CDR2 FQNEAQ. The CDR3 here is CASSLSPQSQEQYF. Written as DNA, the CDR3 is TGTGCCAGCAGCTTAAGTCCCCAGTCTCAGGAGCAGTACTTC.

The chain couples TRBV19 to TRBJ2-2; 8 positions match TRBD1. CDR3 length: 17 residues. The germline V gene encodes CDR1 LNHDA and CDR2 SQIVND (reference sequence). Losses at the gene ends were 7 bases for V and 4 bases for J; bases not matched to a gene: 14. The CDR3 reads CASNGRTGLFGTGELFF. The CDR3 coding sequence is TGTGCCAGTAATGGGAGGACAGGGCTATTCGGCACCGGGGAGCTGTTTTTT. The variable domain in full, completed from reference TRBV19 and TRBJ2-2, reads DGGITQSPKYLFRKEGQNVTLSCEQNLNHDAMYWYRQDPGQGLRLIYYSQIVNDFQKGDIAEGYSVSREKKESFPLTVTSAQKNPTAFYLCASNGRTGLFGTGELFFGEGSRLTVL.

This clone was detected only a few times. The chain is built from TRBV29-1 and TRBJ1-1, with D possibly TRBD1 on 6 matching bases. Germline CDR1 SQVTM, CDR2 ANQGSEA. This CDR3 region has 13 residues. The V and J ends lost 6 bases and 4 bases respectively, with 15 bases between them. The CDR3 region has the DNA TGCAGCGTGGACAGCCTCGCTGTCACTGAAGCTTTCTTT. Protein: CSVDSLAVTEAFF. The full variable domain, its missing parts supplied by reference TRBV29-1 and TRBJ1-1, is SAVISQKPSRDICQRGTSLTIQCQVDSQVTMMFWYRQQPGQSLTLIATANQGSEATYESGFVIDKFPISRPNLTFSTLTVSNMSPEDSSIYLCSVDSLAVTEAFFGQGTRLTVV.

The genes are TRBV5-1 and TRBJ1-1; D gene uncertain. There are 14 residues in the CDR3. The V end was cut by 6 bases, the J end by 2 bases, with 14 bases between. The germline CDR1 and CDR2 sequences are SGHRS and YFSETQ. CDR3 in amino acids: CASTLGDSNTEAFF. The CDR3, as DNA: TGCGCCAGCACCCTCGGGGATTCAAACACTGAAGCTTTCTTT.

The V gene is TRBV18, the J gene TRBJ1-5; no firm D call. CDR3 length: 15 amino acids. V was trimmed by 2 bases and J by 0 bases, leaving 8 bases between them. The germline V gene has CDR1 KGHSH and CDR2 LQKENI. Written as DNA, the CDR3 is TGTGCCAGCTCACCAGGCTCTTATAGCAATCAGCCCCAGCATTTT. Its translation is CASSPGSYSNQPQHF.

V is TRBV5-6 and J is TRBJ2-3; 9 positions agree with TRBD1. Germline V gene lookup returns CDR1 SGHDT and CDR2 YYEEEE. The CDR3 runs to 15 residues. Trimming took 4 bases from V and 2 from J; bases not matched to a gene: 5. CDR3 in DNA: TGTGCCAGCAGCCCGGGACAGGGTTACACAGATACGCAGTATTTT. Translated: CASSPGQGYTDTQYF.

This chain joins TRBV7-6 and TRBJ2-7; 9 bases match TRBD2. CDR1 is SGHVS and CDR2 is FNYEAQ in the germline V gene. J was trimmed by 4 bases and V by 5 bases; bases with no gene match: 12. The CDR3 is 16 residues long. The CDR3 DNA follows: TGTGCCAGCAGCCCCACCCCGGGCGCGGGGGGGTACGAGCAGTACTTC. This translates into CASSPTPGAGGYEQYF.

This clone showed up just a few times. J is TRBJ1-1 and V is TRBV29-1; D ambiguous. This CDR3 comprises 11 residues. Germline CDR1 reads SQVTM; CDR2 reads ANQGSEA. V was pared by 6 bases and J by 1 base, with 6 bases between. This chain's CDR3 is CSVSANTEAFF. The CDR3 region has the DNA TGCAGCGTAAGCGCGAACACTGAAGCTTTCTTT.